This record covers a single T cell receptor beta chain. What it binds is not known. These data originate in a study of cytomegalovirus exposure and HLA in healthy donors. General study results and limits: Across donors, most TCRs were seen rarely, yet some public ones were widespread. Cytomegalovirus association was assigned to 150 to 200 TCR beta chains.

Sequencing was performed with immunoSEQ multiplex PCR; in TCRdb, only in-frame clones are kept and a portion is missing. The table includes tens of thousands of clones, around 94% detected once. The CDR3 has 14 residues. The V gene lost 8 bases and the J gene lost 3 bases, with 14 bases spanning the gap. Per the germline V gene, CDR1 is SGHTA and CDR2 is FQGTGA. This rearrangement joins TRBV7-3 to TRBJ2-1, with D possibly being TRBD2 (5 bases). Material for sequencing was PBMCs. The receptor was isolated from a woman aged 18-35 years in good health and CMV-seropositive. CDR3 loop: CASCYGECYNEQFF. The CDR3 DNA reads TGTGCCAGCTGCTATGGGGAGTGCTACAATGAGCAGTTCTTC.